These 28 T cell receptor beta chains share one sample of origin, sequenced in a study of post-analysis software for immune sequencing data. Findings and caveats of the study: Patients carried 5 or 6 TRBV segments more frequently than controls did, and TRBV5-6, TRBV5-1 and TRBV20-1 were among them.

Carried by the TCR beta cDNA libraries were unique molecular identifiers. MiXCR, applied by TCRdb to the PCR reads, yields one record per CDR3 protein. The table includes 740,000 or so distinct CDR3 sequences, approximately 53% detected once. For these TCRs, the target antigens are not known. Sequencing was performed on blood. Receptors were obtained from a girl between 10 and 17 years old with multiple sclerosis.

The rearrangement uses TRBV14 and TRBJ2-5, with D possibly being TRBD1 (5 bases). V gave up 0 bases and J gave up 4 bases, with 15 bases separating them. The V gene's germline CDR1 is SGHDN and CDR2 FVKESK. The CDR3 loop spans 16 amino acids. The CDR3 here is CASSQDFRPRGETQYF. CDR3 DNA: TGTGCCAGCAGCCAAGATTTCCGCCCTAGGGGAGAGACCCAGTACTTC.

The J gene is TRBJ2-1, the V gene TRBV7-2, with D uncertain. Germline lookup yields CDR1 SGHTA and CDR2 FQGNSA. The CDR3 runs to 15 residues. V lost 6 bases, J lost 0 bases, and 12 bases lay in between. This CDR3 is CASSLTWGSYNEQFF. The CDR3 region has the DNA TGTGCCAGCAGTCTTACTTGGGGCTCCTACAATGAGCAGTTCTTC.

In nucleotides, the CDR3 is TGCGCCAGCAGCTCGATGACCACAGGGATTGTACAGCGAGAGACCCAGTACTTC. This translates into CASSSMTTGIVQRETQYF. This chain uses TRBV5-1 with TRBJ2-5, with D perhaps matching TRBD1 (6 bases). The CDR3 has 18 residues. V shed 3 bases and J shed 4 bases, with 25 bases lying between them. CDR1 and CDR2 (germline): SGHRS, YFSETQ.

The rearrangement joins TRBV7-8 to TRBJ1-1; 7 bases agree with TRBD1. The CDR3 totals 17 residues. Trimming at V came to 2 bases and at J to 0 bases, leaving 9 bases not matched to a gene. Germline CDR1 reads SGHVS; CDR2 reads FQNEAQ. As DNA, the CDR3 is TGTGCCAGCAGCTTATACCGGGACAGAACTATGAACACTGAAGCTTTCTTT. Encoded protein: CASSLYRDRTMNTEAFF.

The chain is built from TRBV29-1 and TRBJ2-7; TRBD1 matches 7 bases. This CDR3 has 15 amino acids. The germline gives CDR1 SQVTM, CDR2 ANQGSEA. V lost 5 bases and J lost 2; bases outside the gene matches: 12. This CDR3 is CSVRPGTASPYEQYF. The CDR3 DNA sequence: TGCAGCGTTCGTCCCGGGACAGCGAGCCCCTACGAGCAGTACTTC.

The chain uses TRBV7-9 and TRBJ2-7; 10 positions match TRBD1. CDR3 length equals 18 residues. The germline gives CDR1 SEHNR, CDR2 FQNEAQ (reference sequence). Trimming took 3 bases from V and 4 from J; bases not matched to a gene: 15. The CDR3 DNA reads TGTGCCAGCAGCTTGCCGTCTGAGGGACAGGGGTTTGTGTACGAGCAGTACTTC. Its protein product is CASSLPSEGQGFVYEQYF.

This clonotype was observed a few times. The chain recombines TRBV11-2 with TRBJ1-2; D gene uncertain. V was clipped by 4 bases and J by 4 bases, with 10 bases between them. CDR3 length equals 13 residues. The germline V gene has CDR1 SGHAT and CDR2 FQNNGV. The CDR3 reads CASSSSPSYGYTF. In nucleotides, the CDR3 is TGTGCCAGCAGCTCTTCCCCCAGCTATGGCTACACCTTC.

This clonotype appeared a few times. The chain recombines TRBV29-1 with TRBJ1-2, with D possibly being TRBD1 (5 bases). This CDR3 has 14 amino acids. The germline V gene encodes CDR1 SQVTM and CDR2 ANQGSEA. V was pared by 0 bases and J by 4 bases, with 12 bases between. In nucleotides, the CDR3 is TGCAGCGTTGAAGATTGGGAGGGGAGCTATGGCTACACCTTC. It codes for CSVEDWEGSYGYTF.

The chain has TRBV20-1 and TRBJ1-4; no definite D call. There are 13 residues in the CDR3. Germline V gives CDR1 DFQATT, CDR2 SNEGSKA (reference sequence). V dropped 1 base and J dropped 2 bases, with 5 bases sitting between them. The CDR3 is CSARAPTNEKLFF. The CDR3 DNA follows: TGCAGTGCTAGAGCCCCTACTAATGAAAAACTGTTTTTT.

The gene calls are TRBV12-3 or TRBV12-4 and TRBJ2-5, with no clear D. The CDR3 is 14 residues long. Trimming took off 7 bases at V and 5 bases at J, with 17 bases between the two ends. This chain's CDR3 is CASKGDGRRETQYF. DNA for the CDR3: TGTGCCAGCAAGGGCGACGGGCGGCGGGAGACCCAGTACTTC.

The CDR3 DNA sequence: TGTGCCAGCAGCGTAGTAGGGACAACAACAGATACGCAGTATTTT. The encoded protein is CASSVVGTTTDTQYF. The chain employs TRBV9 and TRBJ2-3; tentative D call: TRBD1 (6 bases). Germline CDR1 is SGDLS and CDR2 is YYNGEE. The ends were cut back, 0 bases at V and 3 bases at J, with 11 bases in the middle. The length of the CDR3 is 15 residues.

The rearrangement joins TRBV20-1 to TRBJ1-1; 7 bases agree with TRBD1. Germline V gene lookup returns CDR1 DFQATT and CDR2 SNEGSKA (reference sequence). This CDR3 region has 14 residues. With 1 base clipped from V and 2 bases from J, the junction kept 4 bases outside the gene matches. DNA of the CDR3: TGCAGTGCTAGAGGAGGGACAGAAAACACTGAAGCTTTCTTT. The encoded protein is CSARGGTENTEAFF.

The table lists this clonotype with a few counts. This rearrangement joins TRBV4-1 to TRBJ2-5, with D hard to call. V was trimmed by 4 bases and J by 5 bases, leaving 14 bases between them. Germline CDR1 reads MGHRA; CDR2 reads YSYEKL. CDR3 length: 14 amino acids. CDR3 sequence reads: CASSPLGLVETQYF. The DNA for the CDR3 is TGCGCCAGCAGCCCACTTGGGCTAGTGGAGACCCAGTACTTC.

The rearrangement joins TRBV5-1 to TRBJ1-2; 7 nucleotides agree with TRBD1. The CDR3 sequence is 17 residues long. From germline, CDR1 is SGHRS and CDR2 YFSETQ. V was pared by 0 bases and J by 3 bases, with 11 bases of the junction left unmatched. This CDR3 reads CASSLVGGAATYYGYTF. The CDR3 bases are TGCGCCAGCAGCTTGGTAGGGGGCGCCGCGACGTACTATGGCTACACCTTC.

This clonotype turned up a few times. This sequence joins TRBV9 and TRBJ2-5; D possibly corresponds to TRBD1 (5 bases). V lost 4 bases and J lost 5, with 18 bases in between. Per the germline V gene, CDR1 is SGDLS and CDR2 is YYNGEE. The CDR3 consists of 15 residues. CDR3 bases: TGTGCCAGCAGCCCTCAGGGTAAGGCACCGGAGACCCAGTACTTC. Translation: CASSPQGKAPETQYF.

The chain joins TRBV12-3 or TRBV12-4 to TRBJ2-3; D is uncertain. There are 14 residues in the CDR3. Between the trimmed V and J ends, which lost 3 bases and 2 bases, there was a span of 9 bases. The CDR3 nucleotides are TGTGCCAGCAGTTTGGAGACCGCCACAGATACGCAGTATTTT. This codes for CASSLETATDTQYF.

This clonotype came up once. This CDR3 is CASSQLRGRTEAFF. The CDR3 bases are TGTGCCAGCAGCCAGCTAAGGGGCCGGACTGAAGCTTTCTTT. The chain is built from TRBV3-1 and TRBJ1-1, with TRBD1 as a possible D gene (5 bases). The CDR3 covers 14 residues. V was shortened by 3 bases and J by 5 bases, with 13 bases between the two germline ends. From germline, CDR1 is LGHDT and CDR2 YNNKEL (reference sequence).

CDR3 protein: CASSISSASGYEQYF. CDR3 nucleotides: TGCGCCAGCAGCATTTCATCGGCTAGCGGCTACGAGCAGTACTTC. The V call is TRBV5-1, the J call TRBJ2-7, with 7 nucleotides matching TRBD2. Germline CDR1 reads SGHRS; CDR2 reads YFSETQ. CDR3 length equals 15 residues. V shed 4 bases, J shed 3 bases, and the junction held 10 bases outside the gene matches.

Written as DNA, the CDR3 is TGCAGTGCCAAGACAGAGACAGATACGCAGTATTTT. This sequence encodes CSAKTETDTQYF. The chain carries TRBV20-1 and TRBJ2-3; TRBD1 is a possible D gene (5 bases). V lost 6 bases and J lost 3, with 10 bases in between. CDR3 length equals 12 residues. Germline V gene lookup returns CDR1 DFQATT and CDR2 SNEGSKA (reference sequence).

Here the CDR3 reads CASSRLLRENYEQYF. The CDR3 DNA reads TGCGCCAGCAGTCGATTGCTCCGGGAAAACTACGAGCAGTACTTC. The J gene is TRBJ2-7, the V gene TRBV4-1; TRBD2 is a possible D gene (5 bases). Germline CDR1 reads MGHRA; CDR2 reads YSYEKL. Trimming removed 6 bases from V and 3 bases from J, with 18 bases in between. The CDR3 runs 15 residues.

V and J are TRBV5-1 and TRBJ2-1, with 10 bases lining up with TRBD2. V lost 4 bases, J lost 7 bases, and 8 bases stayed unmatched. Germline V gives CDR1 SGHRS, CDR2 YFSETQ. CDR3 length equals 15 residues. The CDR3 sequence is CASSRASGGLNEQFF. The CDR3 region has the DNA TGCGCCAGCAGCCGTGCTAGCGGGGGCTTGAATGAGCAGTTCTTC.

The rearrangement links TRBV6-5 to TRBJ1-2; the match to TRBD1 covers 8 bases. This CDR3 comprises 15 residues. V was clipped by 5 bases and J by 9 bases; unmatched bases: 14. Looked up from germline, CDR1 is MNHEY and CDR2 is SVGAGI. Here the CDR3 reads CASSPWTGTAIRYTF. The CDR3 coding sequence is TGTGCCAGCAGTCCCTGGACAGGGACAGCTATCCGCTACACCTTC.

V gene TRBV5-1 combines with J gene TRBJ1-1; D perhaps matches TRBD1 (5 bases). Trimming took off 7 bases at V and 1 base at J, with 20 bases between the two ends. This CDR3 region has 16 residues. Per germline, CDR1 SGHRS and CDR2 YFSETQ. CDR3 region: CASHPFLRDGNTEAFF. The DNA for the CDR3 is TGCGCCAGCCACCCTTTTCTCCGGGACGGGAACACTGAAGCTTTCTTT.

The chain uses TRBV10-3 and TRBJ1-1; D is uncertain. The V end was cut by 7 bases, the J end by 2 bases, with 11 bases between. The CDR3 is 13 amino acids. Germline V CDR1 and CDR2: ENHRY, SYGVKD. The CDR3 DNA sequence: TGTGCCATCAAGGCAGAACCAAACACTGAAGCTTTCTTT. Its protein product is CAIKAEPNTEAFF.

This chain links TRBV12-3 or TRBV12-4 with TRBJ2-7; D ambiguous. The J call may be faulty, since TRBJ2-5 better matches the DNA end. CDR3 length equals 16 residues. This chain's CDR3 is CASSTSPMSIIETQYF. The CDR3 DNA is TGTGCCAGCAGTACGTCACCTATGTCGATTATAGAGACCCAGTACTTC.

The V gene is TRBV5-1, the J gene TRBJ2-5; TRBD2 matches at 8 bases. The J segment lost 4 bases and the V segment lost 2 bases, leaving 4 bases of the junction unmatched. CDR3 length: 14 residues. Germline CDR1 and CDR2: SGHRS and YFSETQ. As DNA, the CDR3 is TGCGCCAGCAGCTTCGGCGGGGGGACAGAGACCCAGTACTTC. Protein: CASSFGGGTETQYF.

The V and J genes are TRBV9 and TRBJ2-5; D perhaps matches TRBD1 (6 bases). V was clipped by 4 bases and J by 3 bases, with 16 bases between them. The CDR3 contains 15 residues. The germline V gene has CDR1 SGDLS and CDR2 YYNGEE. The CDR3 loop is CASSTPTGRKETQYF. The CDR3 DNA reads TGTGCCAGCAGCACCCCTACAGGGCGTAAAGAGACCCAGTACTTC. Combining the CDR3 with reference TRBV9 and TRBJ2-5 gives the whole variable domain DSGVTQTPKHLITATGQRVTLRCSPRSGDLSVYWYQQSLDQGLQFLIQYYNGEERAKGNILERFSAQQFPDLHSELNLSSLELGDSALYFCASSTPTGRKETQYFGPGTRLLVL.

V usage is TRBV20-1 and J usage is TRBJ2-7; TRBD2 is a possible D gene (8 bases). The J call may be faulty, since TRBJ2-1 better matches the DNA end. The V gene's germline CDR1 is DFQATT and CDR2 SNEGSKA (reference sequence). This CDR3 is 18 amino acids long. The CDR3 spells CSARGQGGGRLLHNEQFF. The DNA for the CDR3 is TGCAGTGCTAGAGGTCAAGGGGGCGGGAGGTTATTACACAATGAGCAGTTCTTC.